This passage covers 24 T cell receptor beta chains from one sample sequenced in a study of a mutant IDH1 vaccine in newly diagnosed glioma. No antigen has been assigned to these receptors. As for time point: week 11, during vaccination. Topical imiquimod accompanied each vaccine dose, which consisted of 300 ug of mutant IDH1 20-mer peptide. Only in-frame clones appear in the TCRdb table, and some are missing; sequencing was by immunoSEQ multiplex PCR. The sample has roughly 62,000 clones, around nine tenths seen once. The specimen was PBMCs, collected from a glioma patient whose treatment included an IDH1 peptide vaccine. These receptors all come from a man in his forties with glioma.

This sequence joins TRBV27 and TRBJ2-1; D gene uncertain. The V gene's germline CDR1 is MNHEY and CDR2 SMNVEV (reference sequence). The CDR3 totals 17 residues. Trimming removed 6 bases at V and 8 bases at J, with 26 bases between. CDR3 sequence (DNA): TGTGCCAGCAGCCTGGCCCCCTTCCCTGACGGAACGGATGAGCAGTTCTTC. Its protein is CASSLAPFPDGTDEQFF.

The chain has TRBV7-9 and TRBJ2-3, with D hard to call. The ends were cut back, 5 bases at V and 0 bases at J, with 21 bases in the middle. This CDR3 region has 18 residues. Germline V CDR1 and CDR2: SEHNR, FQNEAQ (reference sequence). Here the CDR3 reads CASSDRVLIITSTDTQYF. Written as DNA, the CDR3 is TGTGCCAGCAGCGACCGGGTCCTTATAATTACCAGCACAGATACGCAGTATTTT.

V and J are TRBV5-1 and TRBJ2-2; 15 bases line up with TRBD2. Trimming at V came to 2 bases and at J to 4 bases, leaving 6 bases not matched to a gene. CDR3 length: 18 residues. Germline V gene sequence: CDR1 SGHRS, CDR2 YFSETQ. The CDR3 bases are TGCGCCAGCAGCTTTGGACTAGCGGGAGGGCCGGGCACCGGGGAGCTGTTTTTT. The encoded protein is CASSFGLAGGPGTGELFF.

The chain links TRBV5-1 to TRBJ2-3; D is tentatively TRBD1 or TRBD2 (5 bases each). Trimming removed 0 bases at V and 2 bases at J, with 16 bases between. Germline-derived CDR1 and CDR2 are SGHRS and YFSETQ. The CDR3 covers 17 residues. CDR3 nucleotides: TGCGCCAGCAGCTTGGATGAGGGGTTCAGGGTCACAGATACGCAGTATTTT. Residues: CASSLDEGFRVTDTQYF.

The rearrangement links TRBV6-1 to TRBJ1-2; D gene uncertain. Trimming left V 0 bases short and J 4 bases short, with 9 bases between. CDR3 length: 14 amino acids. Germline V gene lookup returns CDR1 MNHNS and CDR2 SASEGT. Here the CDR3 DNA reads TGTGCCAGCAGTGAAGCGGTGTGGGCCTATGGCTACACCTTC. Translating it yields CASSEAVWAYGYTF.

The rearrangement uses TRBV27 and TRBJ1-5, with D tentatively TRBD1 (5 bases). This CDR3 is built from 15 residues. CDR1 is MNHEY and CDR2 is SMNVEV in the germline V gene (reference sequence). Trimming took off 2 bases at V and 5 bases at J, with 13 bases between the two ends. The CDR3 region has the DNA TGTGCCAGCAGTTTAAGGGCAGGAGGGGATCAGCCCCAGCATTTT. This translates into CASSLRAGGDQPQHF.

The chain has TRBV28 and TRBJ1-5; D remains unclear. The CDR3 runs 14 residues. From germline, CDR1 is MDHEN and CDR2 SYDVKM. V lost 6 bases and J lost 2, with 11 bases in between. CDR3 in DNA: TGTGCCAGCAGAGCCTCGGGAGGCAATCAGCCCCAGCATTTT. Its protein product is CASRASGGNQPQHF.

This chain uses TRBV18 with TRBJ1-1; D unclear. The CDR3 spans 14 residues. V was trimmed by 4 bases and J by 1 base, leaving 10 bases between them. The germline V gene encodes CDR1 KGHSH and CDR2 LQKENI. Here the CDR3 reads CASSRSERNTEAFF. The DNA for the CDR3 is TGTGCCAGCTCACGTTCAGAGAGGAACACTGAAGCTTTCTTT.

The chain couples TRBV5-1 to TRBJ2-5; D uncertain. There are 13 residues in the CDR3. The germline V and J ends were trimmed by 4 bases and 1 base, with 8 bases remaining between them. The germline gives CDR1 SGHRS, CDR2 YFSETQ. CDR3 sequence reads: CASSDGLQETQYF. For the CDR3, the DNA is TGCGCCAGCAGCGACGGGCTCCAAGAGACCCAGTACTTC.

The genes are TRBV11-2 and TRBJ1-1; D is unresolved. The V gene lost 0 bases and the J gene lost 3 bases, with 5 bases spanning the gap. Germline V gene data show CDR1 as SGHAT and CDR2 as FQNNGV. The CDR3 is 13 amino acids. Written as DNA, the CDR3 is TGTGCCAGCAGCTTAGAAAGGGACACTGAAGCTTTCTTT. Protein: CASSLERDTEAFF.

This chain connects TRBV19 to TRBJ2-7, with TRBD1 matching 7 bases. CDR1 is LNHDA and CDR2 is SQIVND in the germline V gene (reference sequence). Unmatched junction bases numbered 4, after V lost 6 bases and J lost 2 bases. This CDR3 region has 13 residues. CDR3 DNA: TGTGCCAGTAGCCCAGGGGGAGCCTACGAGCAGTACTTC. It codes for CASSPGGAYEQYF.

The chain carries TRBV27 and TRBJ2-7; 8 bases align to TRBD1. The junction had 13 bases not matched to a gene; V was cut back by 8 bases and J by 7 bases. This CDR3 has 14 residues. Germline V gene data show CDR1 as MNHEY and CDR2 as SMNVEV (reference sequence). CDR3 in amino acids: CASQPQGGPREQYF. CDR3 DNA sequence: TGTGCCAGCCAACCACAGGGGGGACCTAGAGAGCAGTACTTC.

J is TRBJ1-3 and V is TRBV11-1; 7 bases fit TRBD1. In germline, CDR1 is SGHAT, CDR2 FQDESV (reference sequence). V shed 4 bases, J shed 3 bases, and the junction held 3 bases outside the gene matches. The CDR3 is made up of 14 amino acids. The CDR3 region is CASSSGTVGNTIYF. The DNA of the CDR3 is TGTGCCAGCAGCTCTGGGACAGTTGGAAACACCATATATTTT.

The chain is built from TRBV5-1 and TRBJ2-3, with D possibly being TRBD2 (6 bases). This CDR3 is 16 amino acids long. Germline assignment: CDR1 SGHRS and CDR2 YFSETQ. Trimming shortened V by 0 bases and J by 2 bases, and 13 bases separated the two germline ends. CDR3 residues: CASSLAGGLNTDTQYF. The CDR3 DNA reads as TGCGCCAGCAGCTTGGCCGGGGGACTCAACACAGATACGCAGTATTTT.

This rearrangement joins TRBV7-2 to TRBJ2-1; D not certain. V was trimmed by 5 bases and J by 3 bases, leaving 11 bases between them. The CDR3 totals 14 residues. Per the germline V gene, CDR1 is SGHTA and CDR2 is FQGNSA. The CDR3 region has the DNA TGTGCCAGCAGCACAGAGCCCGTCTACAATGAGCAGTTCTTC. Its protein product is CASSTEPVYNEQFF.

V usage is TRBV14 and J usage is TRBJ1-1, with 8 bases aligning to TRBD1. J gave up 7 bases and V 1 base, and 8 bases lay outside the gene matches. The CDR3 loop spans 15 amino acids. CDR1 and CDR2 from the germline V gene are SGHDN and FVKESK. For the CDR3, the DNA is TGTGCCAGCAGCCAAGTCAGGGGGCGCGTGAATGAAGCTTTCTTT. Residues: CASSQVRGRVNEAFF.

The CDR3 DNA sequence: TGTGCCAGCAGTTTCAACTCAGGGACAGAGAATCAGCCCCAGCATTTT. This codes for CASSFNSGTENQPQHF. The chain carries TRBV28 and TRBJ1-5; 7 positions agree with TRBD1. The germline gives CDR1 MDHEN, CDR2 SYDVKM. This CDR3 has 16 amino acids. Germline trimming cut 3 bases from V and 4 bases from J; bases unmatched to any gene: 9.

The CDR3 coding sequence is TGTGCCAGCAGCACTCAGGGAGGGGACTATGGCTACACCTTC. Protein sequence: CASSTQGGDYGYTF. This chain uses TRBV28 with TRBJ1-2, with TRBD1 as a possible D gene (5 bases). V was trimmed by 6 bases and J by 3 bases, leaving 14 bases between them. The CDR3 consists of 14 residues. The V gene's germline CDR1 is MDHEN and CDR2 SYDVKM.

Note on this clone: Compared with germline, one end of the junction differs, possibly owing to a read error. The chain recombines TRBV4-3 with TRBJ1-1, with 7 bases lining up with TRBD1. The CDR3 extends over 15 amino acids. In germline, CDR1 is LGHNA, CDR2 YSLEER. The CDR3 spells CASSKEGTVNTEAFF. The CDR3 DNA follows: TGCGCCAGCAGCAAAGAGGGGACAGTGAACACTGAAGCTTTCTTT.

V and J are TRBV19 and TRBJ2-6, with a weak D call TRBD1 (5 bases). The CDR3 has 15 residues. Germline-derived CDR1 and CDR2 are LNHDA and SQIVND (reference sequence). The V end lost 5 bases, the J end lost 0 bases, and 8 bases lay between the germline ends. CDR3 protein: CASSFDSSGANVLTF. CDR3 coding DNA: TGTGCCAGTAGTTTCGACAGCTCTGGGGCCAACGTCCTGACTTTC.

V usage is TRBV30 and J usage is TRBJ1-1, with TRBD1 matching over 8 bases. After removal of 0 bases from V and 11 bases from J, the junction contained 5 bases not matched to a gene. The CDR3 runs 12 residues. In germline, CDR1 is GTSNPN, CDR2 SVGIG (reference sequence). For the CDR3, the DNA is TGTGCCTGGAGTGTGGGTCAGGGGGCCGCTTTCTTT. This translates into CAWSVGQGAAFF.

DNA of the CDR3: TGTGCCAGCAGCGCAACAGGTGCGACCCATCGGGAGACCCAGTACTTC. It yields the protein CASSATGATHRETQYF. V usage is TRBV9 and J usage is TRBJ2-5, with a tentative D call TRBD1 (5 bases). The CDR3 length is 16 residues. The V end lost 3 bases, the J end lost 5 bases, and 20 bases lay between the germline ends. Germline V gene lookup returns CDR1 SGDLS and CDR2 YYNGEE. The entire variable domain, with the rest obtained from reference TRBV9 and TRBJ2-5, is as follows: DSGVTQTPKHLITATGQRVTLRCSPRSGDLSVYWYQQSLDQGLQFLIQYYNGEERAKGNILERFSAQQFPDLHSELNLSSLELGDSALYFCASSATGATHRETQYFGPGTRLLVL.

In the case of this clone: Other DNA sequences within the sample encode an identical CDR3. The rearrangement joins TRBV29-1 to TRBJ1-5; D is undetermined. V lost 3 bases and J lost 5, with 11 bases in between. Germline V gene lookup returns CDR1 SQVTM and CDR2 ANQGSEA. CDR3 length: 13 amino acids. Here the CDR3 DNA reads TGCAGCGTTGATTCGGGTGGGGATCAGCCCCAGCATTTT. Translation gives CSVDSGGDQPQHF.

This clone was recorded a few times. This sequence joins TRBV2 and TRBJ2-5; 7 bases agree with TRBD1. Germline CDR1 is SNHLY and CDR2 is FYNNEI. CDR3 length: 16 amino acids. The junction had 15 bases not matched to a gene; V was cut back by 6 bases and J by 5 bases. This CDR3 reads CASRPGQDLLGETQYF. The DNA for the CDR3 is TGTGCCAGCAGGCCCGGACAGGATCTGCTAGGGGAGACCCAGTACTTC.